This TCR beta chain was recorded in a study of T cells after yellow fever vaccination. TCRdb reprocessed the 5' RACE reads with MiXCR, giving one entry per CDR3 protein. The profile shows 300,000 to 350,000 distinct CDR3 sequences, approximately 4% of them singletons. The CDR3 has 14 amino acids. V was clipped by 7 bases and J by 6 bases; unmatched bases: 9. A few counts support this clonotype. This chain links TRBV12-3 or TRBV12-4 with TRBJ1-5; TRBD1 aligns across 7 bases. This specimen consisted of PBMCs, obtained 15 days after the yellow fever booster vaccination. This clonotype was obtained from a man aged 18 to 29 who received the YFV17D yellow fever vaccine. As DNA, the CDR3 is TGTGCCAGCACTACAGGGGAGTCGGCTCAGCCCCAGCATTTT. It codes for CASTTGESAQPQHF.